These 23 T cell receptor beta chains share one sample of origin, sequenced in a study of regulatory T cells in long-lasting Graves disease. Building the TCR beta libraries relied on iRepertoire HTBI primers, and CDR3 regions underwent Arm-PCR. TCRdb redid the calling of the multiplex PCR reads with MiXCR, one entry per CDR3 protein. This table has around 400,000 distinct CDR3 sequences, 23% appearing once. The sample's time point: persistent/refractory GD, antithyroid drugs over 5 years with positive TRAb. PBMCs were the source of the RNA used for TCR sequencing. The material sequenced was peripheral blood mononuclear cells (PBMCs), taken when the disease was refractory, from a patient treated with antithyroid drugs. The receptors originated from a woman aged 40-49 years with Graves disease.

The V gene is TRBV7-9, the J gene TRBJ2-7, with TRBD2 matching over 10 bases. Germline V CDR1 and CDR2: SEHNR, FQNEAQ (reference sequence). V dropped 5 bases and J dropped 4; count of bases not matched to a gene: 8. The CDR3 spans 15 residues. CDR3 coding DNA: TGTGCCAGCAGCCAAACTAGCGGGAAGGGTTACGAGCAGTACTTC. This gives the protein CASSQTSGKGYEQYF.

This clonotype was seen ten or more times. This rearrangement joins TRBV6-1 to TRBJ2-7; 13 bases align to TRBD2. CDR3 size: 17 residues. The trim removed 5 bases at V and 5 bases at J, leaving 12 bases unmatched. CDR1 and CDR2 (germline): MNHNS, SASEGT. CDR3 nucleotide sequence: TGTGCCAGCAGTCATTACGGACTAGCGGGAGTGGCGGACGAGCAGTACTTC. It yields the protein CASSHYGLAGVADEQYF.

This clonotype was found many times. The chain is built from TRBV28 and TRBJ1-6; D call uncertain. Between the trimmed V and J ends, which lost 2 bases and 0 bases, there was a span of 8 bases. Germline lookup yields CDR1 MDHEN and CDR2 SYDVKM. This CDR3 has 16 amino acids. CDR3 protein: CASSLAGSSYNSPLHF. CDR3 nucleotides: TGTGCCAGCAGTTTAGCAGGAAGCTCCTATAATTCACCCCTCCACTTT.

A remark on this clonotype: This may stem from a read error, because a much larger clone lies one nucleotide away. The chain carries TRBV28 and TRBJ2-7; 10 nucleotides line up with TRBD1. Unmatched junction bases numbered 1, after V lost 3 bases and J lost 2 bases. Germline V lookup: CDR1 MDHEN, CDR2 SYDVKM. The CDR3 consists of 14 residues. Written as DNA, the CDR3 is TGTGCCAGCAGTTTGGACAGGGGGGCCTACGAGCAGTACTTC. Translating gives CASSLDRGAYEQYF.

This clonotype was observed at least ten times. J is TRBJ1-6 and V is TRBV28; 9 bases are a match to TRBD1. In germline, CDR1 is MDHEN, CDR2 SYDVKM. This CDR3 comprises 15 residues. The J segment lost 10 bases and the V segment lost 4 bases, leaving 8 bases of the junction unmatched. This CDR3 reads CASSSRGQGGSPLHF. DNA for the CDR3: TGTGCCAGCAGTTCCCGGGGACAGGGAGGCTCACCCCTCCACTTT.

This rearrangement joins TRBV30 to TRBJ1-5, with 8 bases fitting TRBD1. The germline V gene encodes CDR1 GTSNPN and CDR2 SVGIG (reference sequence). V lost 5 bases and J lost 1; bases outside the gene matches: 1. This CDR3 region has 13 residues. The CDR3 region has the DNA TGTGCCTGGGACAGGGGAAGCAATCAGCCCCAGCATTTT. Amino acid sequence: CAWDRGSNQPQHF.

This clonotype showed up many times. The gene calls are TRBV6-1 and TRBJ1-2; 8 positions match TRBD1. There are 12 residues in the CDR3. CDR1 is MNHNS, CDR2 SASEGT, per germline. J gave up 12 bases and V 4 bases, and 7 bases lay outside the gene matches. The CDR3, as DNA: TGTGCCAGCAGTGCACAGGGGGACACGAACACCTTC. Translation: CASSAQGDTNTF.

This clonotype has a count of ten or more. The chain combines TRBV12-3 or TRBV12-4 with TRBJ2-7; 9 bases are a match to TRBD1. V shed 5 bases and J 2 bases; nucleotides not matched to a gene: 4. The CDR3 runs to 14 residues. The CDR3, as DNA: TGTGCCAGCAGTCCATACAGGGGGCCCTACGAGCAGTACTTC. Protein: CASSPYRGPYEQYF.

This clonotype was detected many times. This may stem from a read error, because a much larger clone lies one nucleotide away. The chain combines TRBV28 with TRBJ2-7; 9 bases fit TRBD2. The V gene's germline CDR1 is MDHEN and CDR2 SYDVKM. CDR3 length: 14 residues. Trimming cost V 4 bases and J 0 bases; bases outside gene matches: 1. CDR3 sequence: CASSYSGSSYEQYF. The CDR3 DNA reads TGTGCCAGCAGTTATAGCGGGAGCTCCTACGAGCAGTACTTC. Full variable domain (remainder filled in from reference TRBV28 and TRBJ2-7): DVKVTQSSRYLVKRTGEKVFLECVQDMDHENMFWYRQDPGLGLRLIYFSYDVKMKEKGDIPEGYSVSREKKERFSLILESASTNQTSMYLCASSYSGSSYEQYFGPGTRLTVT.

This clonotype came up many times. The rearrangement links TRBV27 to TRBJ1-4; 10 positions agree with TRBD1. The CDR3 length is 16 residues. The germline V gene encodes CDR1 MNHEY and CDR2 SMNVEV (reference sequence). Trimming at V came to 6 bases and at J to 0 bases, leaving 4 bases not matched to a gene. The CDR3 coding sequence is TGTGCCAGCAGCTGGGACAGGGGTTCAACTAATGAAAAACTGTTTTTT. Amino acids: CASSWDRGSTNEKLFF.

This clonotype was detected many times. The J gene is TRBJ2-5, the V gene TRBV28; D unclear. Germline CDR1 is MDHEN and CDR2 is SYDVKM. The CDR3 has 14 residues. The ends were cut back, 2 bases at V and 5 bases at J, with 12 bases in the middle. CDR3 region: CASSLEPGSETQYF. The CDR3 bases are TGTGCCAGCAGTTTAGAACCGGGCTCGGAGACCCAGTACTTC.

This clonotype was picked up many times. The rearrangement joins TRBV15 to TRBJ2-7; 8 bases map to TRBD2. The junction had 3 bases not matched to a gene; V was cut back by 5 bases and J by 3 bases. The CDR3 is 13 residues long. CDR1 and CDR2 from the germline V gene are LNHNV and YYDKDF (reference sequence). The DNA for the CDR3 is TGTGCCACCAGCCTTAGCGGGGTCTACGAGCAGTACTTC. The encoded protein is CATSLSGVYEQYF.

The chain has TRBV10-3 and TRBJ2-7; 9 nucleotides agree with TRBD1. V was pared by 9 bases and J by 3 bases, with 9 bases of the junction left unmatched. Germline-derived CDR1 and CDR2 are ENHRY and SYGVKD. This CDR3 has 14 amino acids. DNA for the CDR3: TGTGCCATTAGGGAACCGGGACAGGGCTACGAGCAGTACTTC. As protein: CAIREPGQGYEQYF.

The chain links TRBV7-2 to TRBJ2-7, with 7 bases fitting TRBD1. The CDR3 is 14 residues long. CDR1 is SGHTA, CDR2 FQGNSA, per germline. Trimming at V came to 5 bases and at J to 1 base, leaving 5 bases not matched to a gene. CDR3 nucleotide sequence: TGTGCCAGCAGCGTAGGGACAGCTTCCTACGAGCAGTACTTC. It translates to CASSVGTASYEQYF.

CDR3 amino acids: CASSHSRLAGVETQYF. CDR3 coding DNA: TGTGCCAGCAGCCACTCGCGACTAGCGGGAGTCGAGACCCAGTACTTC. V and J are TRBV7-8 and TRBJ2-5; 12 bases align to TRBD2. CDR3 length equals 16 residues. J lost 5 bases, V lost 5 bases, and 9 bases had no gene match. CDR1 SGHVS and CDR2 FQNEAQ come from the germline V gene.

The sample holds one count of this clonotype. V is TRBV28 and J is TRBJ2-1; 8 bases align to TRBD1. The CDR3 extends over 12 amino acids. Germline CDR1 MDHEN, CDR2 SYDVKM. After removal of 5 bases from V and 14 bases from J, the junction contained 8 bases not matched to a gene. The CDR3 region is CASSHEDRVKFF. The CDR3 DNA follows: TGTGCCAGCAGTCACGAGGACAGGGTTAAGTTCTTC.

The sample holds many counts of this clonotype. This chain connects TRBV6-9 to TRBJ1-5; TRBD1 matches 7 bases. This CDR3 contains 15 residues. Trimming cost V 4 bases and J 2 bases; bases outside gene matches: 5. The germline gives CDR1 MNHGY, CDR2 SVAAGI. CDR3 DNA: TGTGCCAGCAGTTTCGACAGGGAAGGCAATCAGCCCCAGCATTTT. It specifies CASSFDREGNQPQHF.

This clonotype was detected ten times or more. The genes are TRBV28 and TRBJ1-1; D may be TRBD1 (6 bases). The length of the CDR3 is 16 residues. Germline-derived CDR1 and CDR2 are MDHEN and SYDVKM. V was shortened by 4 bases and J by 1 base, with 16 bases between the two germline ends. The CDR3 loop is CASSSLGQPGNTEAFF. In nucleotides, the CDR3 is TGTGCCAGCAGTTCACTCGGACAGCCTGGGAACACTGAAGCTTTCTTT.

The chain carries TRBV7-3 and TRBJ2-1; possibly TRBD2 for D (5 bases). Between the trimmed V and J ends, which lost 2 bases and 5 bases, there was a span of 16 bases. The CDR3 has 16 amino acids. The V gene's germline CDR1 is SGHTA and CDR2 FQGTGA. DNA of the CDR3: TGTGCCAGCAGCTTATATGTTAGCGAGACTCACAATGAGCAGTTCTTC. As protein: CASSLYVSETHNEQFF.

This clonotype has only a few counts. This chain links TRBV11-2 with TRBJ2-2; D perhaps matches TRBD1 (6 bases). Germline lookup yields CDR1 SGHAT and CDR2 FQNNGV. This CDR3 is 17 amino acids long. Trimming stripped 5 bases from V and 2 bases from J, with 18 bases between. The CDR3 DNA follows: TGTGCCAGCAGCCCCCTTCTCGGACAGTTTAACACCGGGGAGCTGTTTTTT. It codes for CASSPLLGQFNTGELFF.

In this sample, this clonotype turned up a few times. This chain links TRBV9 with TRBJ1-2; 10 bases fit TRBD1. Germline lookup yields CDR1 SGDLS and CDR2 YYNGEE. Trimming took 2 bases from V and 4 from J; bases not matched to a gene: 5. This CDR3 has 15 residues. DNA of the CDR3: TGTGCCAGCAGCGTTGGGACAGGGGCAGGCTATGGCTACACCTTC. Encoded protein: CASSVGTGAGYGYTF.

V and J are TRBV6-1 and TRBJ2-2; D is unclear. Deletions cut 6 bases from V and 3 bases from J, with 11 bases between. Germline CDR1 MNHNS, CDR2 SASEGT. The CDR3 has 14 residues. The CDR3 DNA reads TGTGCCAGCAGCCCTAGGTGGGACACCGGGGAGCTGTTTTTT. It codes for CASSPRWDTGELFF.

This chain connects TRBV10-3 to TRBJ2-6, with a tentative D call TRBD2 (6 bases). The CDR3 sequence is 17 residues long. The germline gives CDR1 ENHRY, CDR2 SYGVKD. The V end lost 2 bases, the J end lost 3 bases, and 14 bases lay between the germline ends. CDR3 DNA: TGTGCCATCAGTGAGGAAATCGGGGAGGTTGGGGCCAACGTCCTGACTTTC. This translates into CAISEEIGEVGANVLTF.